This is a list of T cell receptor beta chains from one sample in a study of shared clonotypes between healthy human individuals. Repertoires were generated with immunoSEQ multiplex PCR, while TCRdb's copy carries only in-frame clones and drops some. The sample contains roughly 2,000,000 clones, over 85% of which appear only once. The sequencing sample was made of naive CD8+ T cells sorted from blood. All receptors come from a man between 18 and 35 years old in good health. Both conserved end residues are part of each CDR3. The order of the fields is clone size, D gene, V gene, J gene, CDR3 protein, CDR3 DNA. The D gene is left open where the match is weak. Clone sizes are given selectively: once, few, many, or a class where the clone is expanded.

abundance: NA
d_gene: NA
v_gene: TRBV6-5
j_gene: TRBJ1-5
CDR3aa: CASSYSGSESQHF
CDR3nt: TGTGCCAGCAGTTACTCGGGTTCAGAGTCCCAGCATTTT

abundance: NA
d_gene: NA
v_gene: TRBV9
j_gene: TRBJ2-3
CDR3aa: CASSVATGPSTDTQYF
CDR3nt: TGTGCCAGCAGCGTGGCCACAGGGCCCAGCACAGATACGCAGTATTTT

abundance: once
d_gene: TRBD2
v_gene: TRBV9
j_gene: TRBJ2-7
CDR3aa: CASSVTSGGYEQYF
CDR3nt: TGTGCCAGCAGCGTGACTAGCGGGGGTTACGAGCAGTACTTC

abundance: few
d_gene: NA
v_gene: TRBV30
j_gene: TRBJ1-1
CDR3aa: CAWRTGLEAFF
CDR3nt: TGTGCCTGGAGGACAGGTCTTGAAGCTTTCTTT

abundance: NA
d_gene: TRBD1
v_gene: TRBV5-6
j_gene: TRBJ2-1
CDR3aa: CASTSTGEEFF
CDR3nt: TGTGCCAGCACCTCGACAGGGGAGGAGTTCTTC

abundance: NA
d_gene: NA
v_gene: TRBV23-1
j_gene: TRBJ1-3
CDR3aa: CASSQLRGNTIYF
CDR3nt: TGCGCCAGCAGTCAATTGAGAGGAAACACCATATATTTT

abundance: NA
d_gene: NA
v_gene: TRBV7-9
j_gene: TRBJ2-3
CDR3aa: CASRQNGGGTDTQYF
CDR3nt: TGTGCCAGCAGACAAAACGGCGGGGGCACAGATACGCAGTATTTT

abundance: once
d_gene: NA
v_gene: TRBV6-5
j_gene: TRBJ2-7
CDR3aa: CASSFTAGSYEQYF
CDR3nt: TGTGCCAGCAGTTTTACAGCGGGCTCCTACGAGCAGTACTTC

abundance: NA
d_gene: TRBD2
v_gene: TRBV7-8
j_gene: TRBJ2-7
CDR3aa: CASSLESSGITSYEQYF
CDR3nt: TGTGCCAGCAGCTTAGAGAGTAGCGGGATTACCTCCTACGAGCAGTACTTC

abundance: NA
d_gene: NA
v_gene: TRBV5-1
j_gene: TRBJ2-6
CDR3aa: CASSLGTSGANVLTF
CDR3nt: TGCGCCAGCAGCCTAGGGACCTCTGGGGCCAACGTCCTGACTTTC

abundance: NA
d_gene: NA
v_gene: TRBV9
j_gene: TRBJ2-1
CDR3aa: CASSVTTGDYNEQFF
CDR3nt: TGTGCCAGCAGCGTTACGACAGGTGATTACAATGAGCAGTTCTTC

abundance: NA
d_gene: NA
v_gene: TRBV2
j_gene: TRBJ2-1
CDR3aa: CASTTNYNEQFF
CDR3nt: TGTGCCAGCACTACTAACTACAATGAGCAGTTCTTC

abundance: NA
d_gene: NA
v_gene: TRBV15
j_gene: TRBJ2-5
CDR3aa: CATSRDPRETQYF
CDR3nt: TGTGCCACCAGCAGAGATCCTAGGGAGACCCAGTACTTC

abundance: NA
d_gene: NA
v_gene: TRBV10-2
j_gene: TRBJ1-1
CDR3aa: CASSDSYTEAFF
CDR3nt: TGCGCCAGCAGTGACAGCTACACTGAAGCTTTCTTT

abundance: NA
d_gene: NA
v_gene: TRBV19
j_gene: TRBJ2-7
CDR3aa: CASRDRSSYEQYF
CDR3nt: TGTGCCAGTAGGGACCGGAGCTCCTACGAGCAGTACTTC

abundance: NA
d_gene: NA
v_gene: TRBV6-5
j_gene: TRBJ2-3
CDR3aa: CASSPGDPDTQYF
CDR3nt: TGTGCCAGCAGTCCTGGGGATCCAGATACGCAGTATTTT

abundance: NA
d_gene: TRBD1
v_gene: TRBV7-6
j_gene: TRBJ2-1
CDR3aa: CASSFLPGTGRNEQFF
CDR3nt: TGTGCCAGCAGCTTCTTGCCCGGGACAGGGAGGAATGAGCAGTTCTTC

abundance: NA
d_gene: TRBD1
v_gene: TRBV15
j_gene: TRBJ1-6
CDR3aa: CATSQGVGSPLHF
CDR3nt: TGTGCCACCAGTCAGGGGGTCGGTTCACCCCTCCACTTT

abundance: once
d_gene: NA
v_gene: TRBV5-1
j_gene: TRBJ2-3
CDR3aa: CASSLGWVTDTQYF
CDR3nt: TGCGCCAGCAGCTTGGGTTGGGTCACAGATACGCAGTATTTT

abundance: NA
d_gene: NA
v_gene: TRBV6-5
j_gene: TRBJ2-3
CDR3aa: CASRSTWGDTQYF
CDR3nt: TGTGCCAGCAGATCGACTTGGGGGGATACGCAGTATTTT

abundance: once
d_gene: NA
v_gene: TRBV9
j_gene: TRBJ2-7
CDR3aa: CASSVEQGDDEQYF
CDR3nt: TGTGCCAGCAGCGTAGAACAGGGCGACGACGAGCAGTACTTC

abundance: NA
d_gene: NA
v_gene: TRBV4-1
j_gene: TRBJ1-1
CDR3aa: CASSTGSGDTEAFF
CDR3nt: TGCGCCAGCAGCACAGGGTCTGGGGACACTGAAGCTTTCTTT

abundance: NA
d_gene: TRBD1
v_gene: TRBV7-9
j_gene: TRBJ2-2
CDR3aa: CASSVQGTGELFF
CDR3nt: TGTGCCAGCAGCGTACAGGGGACCGGGGAGCTGTTTTTT

abundance: NA
d_gene: TRBD2
v_gene: TRBV27
j_gene: TRBJ2-7
CDR3aa: CASSPIGGLGTYEQYF
CDR3nt: TGTGCCAGCAGTCCAATCGGGGGACTAGGAACCTACGAGCAGTACTTC

abundance: NA
d_gene: TRBD2
v_gene: TRBV7-9
j_gene: TRBJ2-5
CDR3aa: CASSQPTSSRGETQYF
CDR3nt: TGTGCCAGCAGCCAACCGACTAGCTCTAGGGGAGAGACCCAGTACTTC

abundance: NA
d_gene: NA
v_gene: TRBV7-9
j_gene: TRBJ2-7
CDR3aa: CASSLGQGMGYEQYF
CDR3nt: TGTGCCAGCAGCTTAGGGCAGGGCATGGGCTACGAGCAGTACTTC

abundance: NA
d_gene: NA
v_gene: TRBV7-6
j_gene: TRBJ2-2
CDR3aa: CASSRNLQAPANTGELFF
CDR3nt: TGTGCCAGCAGCCGTAATTTGCAGGCCCCAGCGAACACCGGGGAGCTGTTTTTT

abundance: NA
d_gene: TRBD2
v_gene: TRBV30
j_gene: TRBJ2-7
CDR3aa: CAWSSGLAVYEQYF
CDR3nt: TGTGCCTGGAGTAGCGGACTAGCTGTCTACGAGCAGTACTTC

abundance: NA
d_gene: NA
v_gene: TRBV7-9
j_gene: TRBJ2-1
CDR3aa: CASSSRDGLMSYNEQFF
CDR3nt: TGTGCCAGCAGCTCCAGGGACGGGTTGATGTCCTACAATGAGCAGTTCTTC

abundance: NA
d_gene: NA
v_gene: TRBV27
j_gene: TRBJ2-6
CDR3aa: CASSLRSPSGANVLTF
CDR3nt: TGTGCCAGCAGTTTACGGTCCCCATCTGGGGCCAACGTCCTGACTTTC

abundance: NA
d_gene: NA
v_gene: TRBV2
j_gene: TRBJ1-2
CDR3aa: CATRTVYGYTF
CDR3nt: TGTGCCACCCGGACCGTCTATGGCTACACCTTC

abundance: NA
d_gene: TRBD1
v_gene: TRBV27
j_gene: TRBJ2-2
CDR3aa: CASSIATGYTGELFF
CDR3nt: TGTGCCAGCAGCATCGCGACAGGGTACACCGGGGAGCTGTTTTTT

abundance: NA
d_gene: NA
v_gene: TRBV6-1
j_gene: TRBJ2-1
CDR3aa: CASSEYRDYNEQFF
CDR3nt: TGTGCCAGCAGCGAGTACCGGGACTACAATGAGCAGTTCTTC

abundance: NA
d_gene: NA
v_gene: TRBV7-9
j_gene: TRBJ2-7
CDR3aa: CASSSSSYEQYF
CDR3nt: TGTGCCAGCAGCTCCTCCTCCTACGAGCAGTACTTC

abundance: NA
d_gene: NA
v_gene: TRBV27
j_gene: TRBJ2-7
CDR3aa: CASGTGYEQYF
CDR3nt: TGTGCCAGCGGCACTGGGTACGAGCAGTACTTC

abundance: NA
d_gene: NA
v_gene: TRBV27
j_gene: TRBJ2-2
CDR3aa: CASSSTGELFF
CDR3nt: TGTGCCAGCAGTTCTACGGGGGAGCTGTTTTTT

abundance: NA
d_gene: NA
v_gene: TRBV4-1
j_gene: TRBJ2-1
CDR3aa: CASSQDEEGIYNEQFF
CDR3nt: TGCGCCAGCAGCCAAGATGAGGAAGGAATCTACAATGAGCAGTTCTTC

abundance: NA
d_gene: TRBD2
v_gene: TRBV4-1
j_gene: TRBJ2-3
CDR3aa: CASSQALAGVADTQYF
CDR3nt: TGCGCCAGCAGCCAAGCGCTAGCGGGAGTAGCAGATACGCAGTATTTT

abundance: NA
d_gene: NA
v_gene: TRBV5-8
j_gene: TRBJ1-2
CDR3aa: CASSLAPDNYGYTF
CDR3nt: TGTGCCAGCAGCTTGGCCCCAGATAACTATGGCTACACCTTC

abundance: NA
d_gene: NA
v_gene: TRBV5-1
j_gene: TRBJ2-2
CDR3aa: CASSLFGPGELFF
CDR3nt: TGCGCCAGCAGCTTGTTCGGGCCCGGGGAGCTGTTTTTT

abundance: NA
d_gene: TRBD1
v_gene: TRBV7-6
j_gene: TRBJ1-5
CDR3aa: CASSLGDRGVDQPQHF
CDR3nt: TGTGCCAGCAGCTTAGGAGACAGGGGGGTGGATCAGCCCCAGCATTTT

abundance: once
d_gene: NA
v_gene: TRBV7-8
j_gene: TRBJ2-1
CDR3aa: CASSITGDWPNEQFF
CDR3nt: TGTGCCAGCAGCATCACAGGGGACTGGCCCAATGAGCAGTTCTTC

abundance: NA
d_gene: NA
v_gene: TRBV6-5
j_gene: TRBJ2-7
CDR3aa: CASSYSEAYEQYF
CDR3nt: TGTGCCAGCAGTTACTCAGAGGCCTACGAGCAGTACTTC

abundance: NA
d_gene: TRBD1
v_gene: TRBV7-9
j_gene: TRBJ1-2
CDR3aa: CASSLGQGTNYGYTF
CDR3nt: TGTGCCAGCAGCTTGGGACAGGGAACTAACTATGGCTACACCTTC

abundance: NA
d_gene: TRBD1
v_gene: TRBV16
j_gene: TRBJ1-1
CDR3aa: CASSRTGETTEAFF
CDR3nt: TGTGCCAGCAGCCGGACAGGGGAGACCACTGAAGCTTTCTTT

abundance: NA
d_gene: NA
v_gene: TRBV2
j_gene: TRBJ2-7
CDR3aa: CASSVVEETYEQYF
CDR3nt: TGTGCCAGCAGTGTCGTAGAAGAGACCTACGAGCAGTACTTC

abundance: NA
d_gene: NA
v_gene: TRBV6-6
j_gene: TRBJ2-7
CDR3aa: CASSDGVIHEQYF
CDR3nt: TGTGCCAGCAGTGACGGAGTAATCCACGAGCAGTACTTC

abundance: NA
d_gene: NA
v_gene: TRBV19
j_gene: TRBJ2-5
CDR3aa: CASSIAEETQYF
CDR3nt: TGTGCCAGTAGTATAGCAGAAGAGACCCAGTACTTC

abundance: NA
d_gene: TRBD2
v_gene: TRBV29-1
j_gene: TRBJ2-7
CDR3aa: CSVETGRRGGGYEQYF
CDR3nt: TGCAGCGTTGAGACTGGGAGGCGGGGGGGCGGCTACGAGCAGTACTTC

abundance: once
d_gene: NA
v_gene: TRBV18
j_gene: TRBJ2-7
CDR3aa: CASSPPGASYEQYF
CDR3nt: TGTGCCAGCTCACCTCCGGGGGCCTCCTACGAGCAGTACTTC

abundance: NA
d_gene: TRBD2
v_gene: TRBV28
j_gene: TRBJ2-1
CDR3aa: CASSFFSGDYNEQFF
CDR3nt: TGTGCCAGCAGTTTTTTTAGCGGGGATTACAATGAGCAGTTCTTC

abundance: NA
d_gene: NA
v_gene: TRBV7-8
j_gene: TRBJ1-5
CDR3aa: CASSLDGGMSYQPQHF
CDR3nt: TGTGCCAGCAGCTTAGATGGGGGGATGTCGTATCAGCCCCAGCATTTT

abundance: NA
d_gene: NA
v_gene: TRBV7-9
j_gene: TRBJ2-1
CDR3aa: CASTFRGPSGNEQFF
CDR3nt: TGTGCCAGCACCTTCAGGGGCCCATCCGGGAATGAGCAGTTCTTC